Detailed here is one T cell receptor beta chain. This CDR3 has 14 amino acids. Germline V CDR1 and CDR2: MDHEN, SYDVKM. After removal of 8 bases from V and 6 bases from J, the junction contained 8 bases not matched to a gene. The sample belongs to a study of T cell responses to AZD1222 COVID-19 vaccine. Method: immunoSEQ multiplex PCR; TCRdb's copy keeps in-frame clones and lacks some. The sample lists 120,000 to 150,000 clones; approximately 88% were seen once. This chain links TRBV28 with TRBJ1-4, with 8 bases that match TRBD1. The sequencing here drew on peripheral blood, taken on day 0 of AZD1222 vaccination. This clonotype originated in an adult in good health. The CDR3 sequence: CASHSQGADEKLFF. The CDR3 DNA is TGTGCCAGCCATTCGCAGGGGGCTGATGAAAAACTGTTTTTT. Supplemented by reference TRBV28 and TRBJ1-4, the full variable domain reads DVKVTQSSRYLVKRTGEKVFLECVQDMDHENMFWYRQDPGLGLRLIYFSYDVKMKEKGDIPEGYSVSREKKERFSLILESASTNQTSMYLCASHSQGADEKLFFGSGTQLSVL.